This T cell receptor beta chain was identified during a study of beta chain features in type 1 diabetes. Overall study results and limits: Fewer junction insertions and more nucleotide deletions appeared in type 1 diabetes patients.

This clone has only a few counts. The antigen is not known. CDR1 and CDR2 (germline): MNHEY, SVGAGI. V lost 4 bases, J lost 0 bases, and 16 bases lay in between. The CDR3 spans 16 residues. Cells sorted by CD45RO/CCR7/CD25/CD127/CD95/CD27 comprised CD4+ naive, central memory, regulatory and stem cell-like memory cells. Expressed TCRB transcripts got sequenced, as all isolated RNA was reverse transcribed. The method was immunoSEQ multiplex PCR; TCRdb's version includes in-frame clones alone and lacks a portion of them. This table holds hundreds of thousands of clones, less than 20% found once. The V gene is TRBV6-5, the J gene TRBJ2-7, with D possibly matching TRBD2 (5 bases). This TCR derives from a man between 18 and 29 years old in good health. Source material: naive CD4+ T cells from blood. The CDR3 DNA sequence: TGTGCCAGCAGTTCCTCAGGAGGCCGCTCCTCCTACGAGCAGTACTTC. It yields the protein CASSSSGGRSSYEQYF.